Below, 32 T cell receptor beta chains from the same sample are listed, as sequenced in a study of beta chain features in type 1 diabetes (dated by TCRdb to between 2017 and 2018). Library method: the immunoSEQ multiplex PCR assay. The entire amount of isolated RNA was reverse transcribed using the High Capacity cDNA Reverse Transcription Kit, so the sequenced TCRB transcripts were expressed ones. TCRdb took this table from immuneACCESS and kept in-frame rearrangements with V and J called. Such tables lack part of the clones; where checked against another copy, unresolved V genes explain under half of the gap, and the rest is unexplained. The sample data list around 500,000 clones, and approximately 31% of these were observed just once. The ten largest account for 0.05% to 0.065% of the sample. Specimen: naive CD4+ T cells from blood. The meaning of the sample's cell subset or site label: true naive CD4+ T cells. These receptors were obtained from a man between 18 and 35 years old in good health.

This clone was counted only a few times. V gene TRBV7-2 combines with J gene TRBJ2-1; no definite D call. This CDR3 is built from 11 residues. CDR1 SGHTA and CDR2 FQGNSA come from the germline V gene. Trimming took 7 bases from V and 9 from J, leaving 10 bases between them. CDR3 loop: CASIKGIEQFF. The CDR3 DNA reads TGTGCCAGCATCAAGGGTATTGAGCAGTTCTTC.

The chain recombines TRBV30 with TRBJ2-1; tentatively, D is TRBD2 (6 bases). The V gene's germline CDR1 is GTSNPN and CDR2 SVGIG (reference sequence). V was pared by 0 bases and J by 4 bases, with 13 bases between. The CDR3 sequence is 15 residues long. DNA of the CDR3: TGTGCCTGGAGTGTATATGCCGGGAGTTACAATGAGCAGTTCTTC. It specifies CAWSVYAGSYNEQFF.

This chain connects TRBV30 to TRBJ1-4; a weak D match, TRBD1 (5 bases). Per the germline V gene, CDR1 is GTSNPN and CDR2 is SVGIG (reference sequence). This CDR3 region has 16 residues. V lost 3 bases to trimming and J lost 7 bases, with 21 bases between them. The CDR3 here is CAWRGRDTEGSEKLFF. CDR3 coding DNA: TGTGCCTGGAGAGGTCGAGACACAGAGGGGTCTGAAAAACTGTTTTTT.

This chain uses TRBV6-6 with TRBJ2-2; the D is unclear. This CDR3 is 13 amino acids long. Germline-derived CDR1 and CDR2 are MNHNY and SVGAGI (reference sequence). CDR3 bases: TGTGCTGGTTCTACGGCCGTGACCGGGGAGCTGTTTTTT. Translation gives CAGSTAVTGELFF.

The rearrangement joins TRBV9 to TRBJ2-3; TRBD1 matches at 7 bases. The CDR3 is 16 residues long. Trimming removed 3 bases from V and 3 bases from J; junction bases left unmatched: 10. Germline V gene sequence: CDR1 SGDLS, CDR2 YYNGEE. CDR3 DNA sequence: TGTGCCAGCAGCGCCAAGGGACAGCTCGTTACAGATACGCAGTATTTT. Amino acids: CASSAKGQLVTDTQYF. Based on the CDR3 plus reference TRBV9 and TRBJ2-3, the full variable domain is DSGVTQTPKHLITATGQRVTLRCSPRSGDLSVYWYQQSLDQGLQFLIQYYNGEERAKGNILERFSAQQFPDLHSELNLSSLELGDSALYFCASSAKGQLVTDTQYFGPGTRLTVL.

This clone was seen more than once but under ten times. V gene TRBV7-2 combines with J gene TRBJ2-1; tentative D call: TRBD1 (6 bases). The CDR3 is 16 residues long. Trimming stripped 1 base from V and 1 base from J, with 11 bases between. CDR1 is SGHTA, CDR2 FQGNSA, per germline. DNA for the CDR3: TGTGCCAGCAGCTTAGGGCAGGGGCCGTCCTACAATGAGCAGTTCTTC. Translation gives CASSLGQGPSYNEQFF.

For the CDR3, the DNA is TGCGCCAGCAGCCAAGACCTCAGGTTGAACACTGAAGCTTTCTTT. It translates to CASSQDLRLNTEAFF. The rearrangement uses TRBV4-3 and TRBJ1-1; D is ambiguous. From germline, CDR1 is LGHNA and CDR2 YSLEER. This CDR3 contains 15 residues. Trimming took off 0 bases at V and 0 bases at J, with 8 bases between the two ends.

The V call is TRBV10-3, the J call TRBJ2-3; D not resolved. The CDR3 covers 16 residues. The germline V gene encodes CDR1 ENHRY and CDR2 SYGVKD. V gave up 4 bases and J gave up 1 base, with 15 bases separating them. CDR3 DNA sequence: TGTGCCATCAGTGCATCCAGTCAGATAGGCACAGATACGCAGTATTTT. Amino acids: CAISASSQIGTDTQYF.

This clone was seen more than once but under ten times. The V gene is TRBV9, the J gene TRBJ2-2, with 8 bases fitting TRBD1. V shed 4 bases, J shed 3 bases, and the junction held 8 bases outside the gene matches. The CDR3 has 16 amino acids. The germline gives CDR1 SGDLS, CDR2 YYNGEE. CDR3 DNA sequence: TGTGCCAGCAGCCCTTGGACAGGGATCGACACCGGGGAGCTGTTTTTT. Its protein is CASSPWTGIDTGELFF.

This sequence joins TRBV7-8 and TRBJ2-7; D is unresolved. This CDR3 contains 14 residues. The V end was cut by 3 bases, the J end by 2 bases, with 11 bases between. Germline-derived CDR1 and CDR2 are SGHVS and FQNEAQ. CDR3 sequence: CASSLIADPYEQYF. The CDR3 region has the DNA TGTGCCAGCAGCTTGATAGCCGACCCCTACGAGCAGTACTTC.

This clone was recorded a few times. CDR3 amino acids: CASSLNREYF. In nucleotides, the CDR3 is TGCGCCAGCAGCCTCAATCGGGAGTACTTC. The chain recombines TRBV4-1 with TRBJ2-7; D not certain. V was trimmed by 4 bases and J by 11 bases, leaving 9 bases between them. The CDR3 extends over 10 amino acids. Germline V lookup: CDR1 MGHRA, CDR2 YSYEKL.

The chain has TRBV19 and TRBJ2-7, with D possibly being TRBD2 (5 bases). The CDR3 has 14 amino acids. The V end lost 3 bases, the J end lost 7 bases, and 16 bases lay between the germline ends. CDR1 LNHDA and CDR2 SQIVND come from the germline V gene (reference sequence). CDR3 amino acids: CASSIDLNPGEQYF. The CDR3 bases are TGTGCCAGTAGTATTGACCTAAACCCGGGGGAGCAGTACTTC.

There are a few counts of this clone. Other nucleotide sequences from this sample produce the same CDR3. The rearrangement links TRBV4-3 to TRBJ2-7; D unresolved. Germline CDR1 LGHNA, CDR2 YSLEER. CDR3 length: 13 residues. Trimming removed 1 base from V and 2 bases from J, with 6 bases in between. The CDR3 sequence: CASSQGLAYEQYF. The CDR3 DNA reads TGCGCCAGCAGCCAAGGCCTAGCCTACGAGCAGTACTTC.

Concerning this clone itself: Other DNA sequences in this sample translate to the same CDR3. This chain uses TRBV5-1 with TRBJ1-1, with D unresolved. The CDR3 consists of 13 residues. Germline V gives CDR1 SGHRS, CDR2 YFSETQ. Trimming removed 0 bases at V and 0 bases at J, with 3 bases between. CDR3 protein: CASSLALNTEAFF. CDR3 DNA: TGCGCCAGCAGCTTGGCCCTGAACACTGAAGCTTTCTTT. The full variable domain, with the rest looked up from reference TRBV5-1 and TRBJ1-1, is KAGVTQTPRYLIKTRGQQVTLSCSPISGHRSVSWYQQTPGQGLQFLFEYFSETQRNKGNFPGRFSGRQFSNSRSEMNVSTLELGDSALYLCASSLALNTEAFFGQGTRLTVV.

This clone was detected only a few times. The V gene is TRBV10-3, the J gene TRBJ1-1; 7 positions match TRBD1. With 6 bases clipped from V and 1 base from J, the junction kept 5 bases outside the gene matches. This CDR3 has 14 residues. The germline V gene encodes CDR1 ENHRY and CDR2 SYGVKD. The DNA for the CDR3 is TGTGCCATCAGCCGGGACAGACAGAACACTGAAGCTTTCTTT. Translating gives CAISRDRQNTEAFF.

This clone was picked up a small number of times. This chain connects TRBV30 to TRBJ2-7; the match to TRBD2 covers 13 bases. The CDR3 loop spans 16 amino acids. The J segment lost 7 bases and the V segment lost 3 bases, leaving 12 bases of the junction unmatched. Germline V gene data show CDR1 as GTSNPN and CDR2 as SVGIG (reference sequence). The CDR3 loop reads CAWSPGLAGNFREQYF. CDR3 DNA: TGTGCCTGGAGCCCGGGACTAGCGGGAAACTTTAGGGAGCAGTACTTC.

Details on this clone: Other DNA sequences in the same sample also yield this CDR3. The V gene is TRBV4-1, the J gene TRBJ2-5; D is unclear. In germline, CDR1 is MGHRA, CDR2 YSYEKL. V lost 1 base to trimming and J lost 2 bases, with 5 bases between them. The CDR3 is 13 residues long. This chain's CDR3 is CASSQGQQETQYF. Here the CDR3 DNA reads TGCGCCAGCAGCCAAGGACAACAAGAGACCCAGTACTTC.

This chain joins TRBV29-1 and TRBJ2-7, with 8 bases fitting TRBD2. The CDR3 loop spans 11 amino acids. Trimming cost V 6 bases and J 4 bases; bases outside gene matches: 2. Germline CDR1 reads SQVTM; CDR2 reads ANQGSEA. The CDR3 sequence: CSVSGGYEQYF. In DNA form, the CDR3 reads TGCAGCGTAAGCGGGGGATACGAGCAGTACTTC.

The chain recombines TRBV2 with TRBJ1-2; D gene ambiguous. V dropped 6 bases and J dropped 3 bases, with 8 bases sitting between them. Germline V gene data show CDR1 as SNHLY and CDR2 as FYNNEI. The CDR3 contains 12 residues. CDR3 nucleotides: TGTGCCAGCAGAGTAAACCACTATGGCTACACCTTC. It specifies CASRVNHYGYTF.

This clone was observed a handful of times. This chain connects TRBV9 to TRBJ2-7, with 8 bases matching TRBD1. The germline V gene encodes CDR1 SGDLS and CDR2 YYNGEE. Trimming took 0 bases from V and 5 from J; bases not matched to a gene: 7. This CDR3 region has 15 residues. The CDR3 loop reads CASSVEGQGFHEQYF. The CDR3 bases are TGTGCCAGCAGCGTAGAAGGACAGGGTTTCCACGAGCAGTACTTC.

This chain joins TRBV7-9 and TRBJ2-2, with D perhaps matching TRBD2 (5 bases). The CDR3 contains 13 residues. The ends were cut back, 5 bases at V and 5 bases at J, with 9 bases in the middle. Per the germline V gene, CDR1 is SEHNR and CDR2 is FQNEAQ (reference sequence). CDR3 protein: CASSPPGTGELFF. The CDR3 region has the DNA TGTGCCAGCAGCCCACCGGGGACCGGGGAGCTGTTTTTT.

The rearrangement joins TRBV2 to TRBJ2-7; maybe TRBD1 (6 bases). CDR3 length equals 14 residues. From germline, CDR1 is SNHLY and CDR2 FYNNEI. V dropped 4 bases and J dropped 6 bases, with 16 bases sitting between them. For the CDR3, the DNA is TGTGCCAGCAGTGGCATTCAGGGGAGTGGCGAGCAGTACTTC. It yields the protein CASSGIQGSGEQYF.

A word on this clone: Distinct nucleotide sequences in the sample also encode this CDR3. As DNA, the CDR3 is TGTGCCAGCAGCGTAGGGGGGAACTCCTACAATGAGCAGTTCTTC. Residues: CASSVGGNSYNEQFF. This chain joins TRBV9 and TRBJ2-1; D is tentatively TRBD1 or TRBD2 (5 bases each). Between the trimmed V and J ends, which lost 0 bases and 0 bases, there was a span of 7 bases. Germline assignment: CDR1 SGDLS and CDR2 YYNGEE. The length of the CDR3 is 15 residues.

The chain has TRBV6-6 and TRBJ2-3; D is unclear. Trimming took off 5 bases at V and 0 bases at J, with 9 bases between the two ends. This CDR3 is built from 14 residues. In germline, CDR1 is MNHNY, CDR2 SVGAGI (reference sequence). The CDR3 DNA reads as TGTGCCAGCAGTATTTCGGCGAGCACAGATACGCAGTATTTT. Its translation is CASSISASTDTQYF.

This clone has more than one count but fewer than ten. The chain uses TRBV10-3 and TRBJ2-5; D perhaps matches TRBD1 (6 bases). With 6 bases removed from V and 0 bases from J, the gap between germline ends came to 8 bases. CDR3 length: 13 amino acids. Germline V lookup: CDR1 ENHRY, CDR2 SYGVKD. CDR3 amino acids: CAIRRDNQETQYF. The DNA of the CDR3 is TGTGCCATCAGGAGGGACAACCAAGAGACCCAGTACTTC.

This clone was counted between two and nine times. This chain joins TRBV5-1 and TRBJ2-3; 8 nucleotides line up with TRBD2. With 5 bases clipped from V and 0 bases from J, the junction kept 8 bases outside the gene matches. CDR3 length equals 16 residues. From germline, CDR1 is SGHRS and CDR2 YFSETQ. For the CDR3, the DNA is TGCGCCAGCAGTACCTTAGCGGGGACTAGCACAGATACGCAGTATTTT. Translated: CASSTLAGTSTDTQYF.

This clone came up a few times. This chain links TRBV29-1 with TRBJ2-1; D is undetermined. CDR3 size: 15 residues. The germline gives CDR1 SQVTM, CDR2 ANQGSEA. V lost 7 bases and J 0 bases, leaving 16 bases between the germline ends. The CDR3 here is CSATTTAISYNEQFF. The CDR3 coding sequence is TGCAGCGCCACTACGACCGCGATCTCCTACAATGAGCAGTTCTTC.

DNA for the CDR3: TGTGCCAGCTGGGCGACGGCCAACACCGGGGAGCTGTTTTTT. Its protein product is CASWATANTGELFF. V and J are TRBV2 and TRBJ2-2; D not certain. Germline values: CDR1 SNHLY, CDR2 FYNNEI. Trimming left V 8 bases short and J 2 bases short, with 12 bases between. The CDR3 is 14 amino acids.

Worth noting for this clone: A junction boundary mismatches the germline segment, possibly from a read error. The CDR3 here is CASSGDSSSEQYF. The CDR3 DNA follows: TGTGCCAGCAGTGGGGACAGCTCCTCCGAGCAGTACTTC. The V call is TRBV2, the J call TRBJ2-7; 7 bases are a match to TRBD1. There are 13 residues in the CDR3. CDR1 and CDR2 from the germline V gene are SNHLY and FYNNEI.

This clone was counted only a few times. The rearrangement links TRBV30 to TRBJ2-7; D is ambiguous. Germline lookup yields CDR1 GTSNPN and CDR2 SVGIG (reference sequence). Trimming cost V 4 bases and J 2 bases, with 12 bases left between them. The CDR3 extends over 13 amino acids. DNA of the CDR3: TGTGCCTGGAACCGAATTGTTGCCTACGAGCAGTACTTC. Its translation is CAWNRIVAYEQYF. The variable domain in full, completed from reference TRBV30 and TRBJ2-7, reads SQTIHQWPATLVQPVGSPLSLECTVEGTSNPNLYWYRQAAGRGLQLLFYSVGIGQISSEVPQNLSASRPQDRQFILSSKKLLLSDSGFYLCAWNRIVAYEQYFGPGTRLTVT.

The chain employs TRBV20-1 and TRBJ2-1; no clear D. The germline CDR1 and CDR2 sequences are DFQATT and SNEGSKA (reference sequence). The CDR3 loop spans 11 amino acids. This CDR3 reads CSWVDIDEQFF. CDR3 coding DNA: TGCAGCTGGGTCGATATCGATGAGCAGTTCTTC.

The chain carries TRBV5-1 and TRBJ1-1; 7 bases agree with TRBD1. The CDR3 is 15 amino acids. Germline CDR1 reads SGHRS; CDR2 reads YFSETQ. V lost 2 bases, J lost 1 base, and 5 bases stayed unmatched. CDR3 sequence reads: CASSLGDSANTEAFF. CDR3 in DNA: TGCGCCAGCAGCTTAGGGGACAGCGCGAACACTGAAGCTTTCTTT.